Listed below are T cell receptor beta chains from one sample, sequenced in a study of T cells in Graves' hyperthyroidism and ophthalmopathy. TCRdb reanalysed the multiplex PCR reads using MiXCR and keeps one entry per CDR3 protein. This sample has more than 650,000 distinct CDR3 sequences, with 12% to 15% found just once. Material for sequencing was blood. All receptors derive from a woman between 18 and 29 years old with Graves' hyperthyroidism. Both conserved end residues are part of each CDR3. Fields, in order: V gene, J gene, clone size, D gene, CDR3 DNA, CDR3 protein. The D gene is left open where the match is weak. Only some rows state a clone size, as once, few, many or a class for expanded clones.

>TRBV11-3|TRBJ1-1|many|-
TGTGCCAGCAGCGCTCTTGCGGCGGAAGCTTTCTTT
CASSALAAEAFF
>TRBV19|TRBJ1-5|-|TRBD1
TGTGCCAGTAGTACGACAGGGCTTAATCAGCCCCAGCATTTT
CASSTTGLNQPQHF
>TRBV12-3/TRBV12-4|TRBJ1-6|-|-
TGTGCCAGCAGGATACAGGGACGGGGGATTTCACCCCTCCACTTT
CASRIQGRGISPLHF
>TRBV12-3/TRBV12-4|TRBJ2-2|few|-
TGTGCCAGCAAAGGGGCCAGGGCCGCCGGGGAGCTGTTTTTT
CASKGARAAGELFF
>TRBV10-3|TRBJ1-2|-|-
TGTGCCATCAGTGAGTCGACGAGAAGCTATGGCTACACCTTC
CAISESTRSYGYTF
>TRBV2|TRBJ2-7|few|-
TGTGCCAGCAGTGGTGTCGTCGGGGGCGAGCAGTACTTC
CASSGVVGGEQYF
>TRBV12-3/TRBV12-4|TRBJ2-5|many|-
TGTGCCAGCAGTCCCAACAACTTTGGGGGGACCCAGTACTTC
CASSPNNFGGTQYF
>TRBV6-5|TRBJ2-1|-|-
TGTGCCAGCAGTTACCTGGGGTCTAGCGACTACAATGAGCAGTTCTTC
CASSYLGSSDYNEQFF
>TRBV4-1|TRBJ2-2|-|-
TGCGCCAGCAGCCGAGGGACCCCTATGAACACCGGGGAGCTGTTTTTT
CASSRGTPMNTGELFF
>TRBV7-9|TRBJ1-2|many|TRBD1
TGTGCCAGCAGCGCTGCCGGGACAGGTGGCTATGGCTACACCTTC
CASSAAGTGGYGYTF
>TRBV20-1|TRBJ2-7|few|TRBD1
TGCAGTGCTTCGACAGGGTCAGGCTACGAGCAGTACTTC
CSASTGSGYEQYF
>TRBV25-1|TRBJ2-5|-|-
TGTGCCAGCAGTGAATCAGGGACCCGAGAGACCCAGTACTTC
CASSESGTRETQYF
>TRBV4-1|TRBJ2-1|once|TRBD1
TGCGCCAGCAGCCAACCTACAGGGGGCCCGACCAACAATGAGCAGTTCTTC
CASSQPTGGPTNNEQFF
>TRBV10-3|TRBJ1-5|-|TRBD1
TGTGCCATCAGTGAGACAGGGGGCAGAGATCAGCCCCAGCATTTT
CAISETGGRDQPQHF
>TRBV28|TRBJ2-7|many|TRBD1
TGTGCCAGCAGTTCCCCGGGGACAGGACGTTCCTACGAGCAGTACTTC
CASSSPGTGRSYEQYF
>TRBV20-1|TRBJ1-1|-|-
TGCAGTGCTAGACGGCGCAGGGGATCGAACACTGAAGCTTTCTTT
CSARRRRGSNTEAFF
>TRBV10-2|TRBJ2-1|-|TRBD2
TGCGCCAGCAGTCTCACGACTAGCGGTACCTCCTACAATGAGCAGTTCTTC
CASSLTTSGTSYNEQFF
>TRBV5-1|TRBJ2-7|-|-
TGCGCCAGCAGCTTGGCCCTCCACAGGCTCCCGGAGGGCCCCTACGAGCAGTACTTC
CASSLALHRLPEGPYEQYF
>TRBV12-3/TRBV12-4|TRBJ2-3|few|TRBD1
TGTGCCAGCAGTTTAGGCCGCCGGGACAGAGTCACAGATACGCAGTATTTT
CASSLGRRDRVTDTQYF
>TRBV20-1|TRBJ2-1|few|TRBD2
TGCAGTGCTCTAGCGGGACGGTCCTACAATGAGCAGTTCTTC
CSALAGRSYNEQFF
>TRBV12-3/TRBV12-4|TRBJ1-1|many|-
TGTGCCAGCATCCTGGGGCAGGGCACTGAAGCTTTCTTT
CASILGQGTEAFF
>TRBV7-6|TRBJ2-3|-|-
TGTGCCAGCAGCTTACGAGGCTTTGGGGGCACAGATACGCAGTATTTT
CASSLRGFGGTDTQYF
>TRBV2|TRBJ1-1|many|-
TGTGCCAGCAGTGCGCGGGGCCGCTCGAACACTGAAGCTTTCTTT
CASSARGRSNTEAFF
>TRBV27|TRBJ2-4|-|-
TGTGCCAGCAGTTTCGGCCCGGACGGGGGAAGGGCCAAAAACATTCAGTACTTC
CASSFGPDGGRAKNIQYF
>TRBV15|TRBJ2-6|few|-
TGTGCCACAAGTGGGGGCCCCTCCTCTGGGGCCAACGTCCTGACTTTC
CATSGGPSSGANVLTF
>TRBV29-1|TRBJ1-1|few|-
TGCAGCGTTACGGTTCGGAACACTGAAGCTTTCTTT
CSVTVRNTEAFF
>TRBV7-2|TRBJ1-2|many|-
TGTGCCAGCAGCCCATCGTCGAACAGAGACTATGGCTACACCTTC
CASSPSSNRDYGYTF